This TCR beta chain was identified during a study of cytomegalovirus exposure and HLA in healthy donors (dated by TCRdb to about 2017). Describing the broader study: According to an earlier analysis of around 600 of the donors, some 170 million T cells yielded roughly 100 million unique TCR beta sequences and 276 Gb of sequence data. Approximately 310 gigabases of sequencing data and tens of millions of unique TCR sequences were included in an early release covering about 700 HLA-typed donors. Of the roughly 400 genotyped donors, 65% to 90% were placed in the genetic ancestry cluster associated with self-reported Caucasian donors. The study was designed to test whether signatures of past pathogen exposure could be identified by cataloging public T cell receptors. The study profiled the T cell repertoires of under 850 subjects by immunosequencing and related them to cytomegalovirus serostatus. A separate validation cohort of 90 to 150 different subjects was used in addition to the roughly 620-subject first cohort. To predict cytomegalovirus infection status, the study brought together high-throughput TCR immunosequencing, statistical association of individual TCRs with disease status, and machine learning. To study patterns of TCR occurrence, a later analysis re-analyzed previously published TCR beta repertoires from more than 550 donors and added high-resolution HLA genotyping. Rather than drawing on any new phenotypic data, the later analysis identified candidate immune exposures from TCR beta sequences and the way those sequences occurred across donors. To decide whether each TCR beta V gene segment behaved as functional or pseudogenic, an earlier analysis of some 570 of the donors relied on high-throughput TCR beta sequencing. Donor age, sex, ethnicity and CMV serostatus were compiled together with the repertoire data. Genome-wide SNP genotypes for about 55% of the 666 donors were used in a later genetic analysis, which treated that subset as a discovery cohort. All discovery cohort repertoires had been generated on a single sequencing platform. Both class I and class II loci were covered by HLA typing, at four-digit resolution. Typing coverage varied by locus: roughly 620-640 donors for A, B, C, DRB1 and DQB1; roughly 560 for DQA1; about 570 for DPA1; approximately 450 for DPB1. Four to six DR-DQ haplotypes were handled as single units for association and clustering, since linkage in the cohort was strong. Among 398 genotyped donors of the cohort, an average of about 240,000 unique TCR beta nucleotide sequences were sequenced per donor, 15% to 20% of them non-productive.

V was cut back by 1 base and J by 0 bases, leaving a gap of 12 bases between them. CDR1 SNHLY and CDR2 FYNNEI were looked up in the germline V gene. The CDR3 runs 16 amino acids, cysteine and phenylalanine included. The read is trimmed to its CDR3 DNA, 48 bases read in frame from base 1. The cohort was made up of 666 healthy bone marrow donors. Cohort members were all nominally healthy when sampled, although unrecorded immune exposures were likely present. The donor was CMV seronegative and belonged to the group of 320 or so seronegative cohort members. A peripheral blood sample was collected from each donor, and TCR beta sequencing was performed on peripheral blood mononuclear cells. Genomic DNA extraction from the blood cell samples was performed with the Qiagen DNeasy Blood Extraction Kit. Receptors were amplified or captured by the immunoSEQ multiplex PCR assay. For the multiplex PCR, a mixture combining 60 forward primers for TCR Vbeta segments and 13 reverse primers for TCR Jbeta segments was used. A multiplex PCR assay on genomic DNA amplified the CDR3 region of rearranged TCR beta genes. The Illumina HiSeq System was used to sequence the amplified TCR beta libraries as 87-base-pair reads. In the paper's pipeline: A later analysis counted about 82 million unique TCR beta chains across the 500 to 850 repertoires, and around 12 million of these chains were shared by at least two donors. Raw reads were error-corrected and collapsed into unique sequences with a nearest-neighbor algorithm that merged closely related sequences to remove PCR and sequencing errors. CDR3 sequences were aligned to IMGT reference sequences to assign V, D and J gene segments. For a sequence to be retained, a match of at least six nucleotides to both a V gene segment and a J gene segment was required. A rearrangement counted as productive if the CDR3 had no stop codons and remained in frame with V and J, and every other rearrangement counted as non-productive. Following IMGT convention, CDR3 was defined as the stretch from the second conserved V-encoded cysteine up to the conserved J-encoded phenylalanine. The earlier analysis of about 560 of the donors excluded any sequence lacking an unambiguous match to a single V gene segment. In an earlier analysis of around 590 of the donors, a V segment was called functional when productive rearrangements were above 56.7%, and segregating when the standard deviation between donors exceeded 5%. To diagnose cytomegalovirus status from the catalog of TCR beta chain sequences, a statistical classification framework was built. A later analysis assigned V and J genes by comparing TCR nucleotide sequences with IMGT/GENE-DB human TR gene sequences. Using the TCRdist pipeline, a later analysis assigned CDR3 sequences along with most-parsimonious VDJ recombination scenarios. In a later analysis, each TCR beta chain was defined by its CDR3 amino acid sequence together with its V-gene family, and reads without a unique V-gene family were excluded. To address suspected cross-contamination and a sequencing artifact, a later analysis removed approximately 600 highly shared, low-generation-probability nucleotide sequences. For each public chain, a later analysis derived a clonal expansion index from normalized ranks of inferred template counts within each repertoire. Generation probabilities in a later analysis came from a VDJ recombination model fitted to out-of-frame rearrangements, and those results were checked against IGoR. In a later analysis, hypergeometric tests were used to score TCR-TCR, TCR-HLA and TCR-CMV co-occurrence, with a repertoire-size bias correction applied to TCR pairs. To estimate false discovery rates, a later analysis permuted the HLA or CMV assignments 20 times. In a later analysis, co-occurring TCRs were grouped using DBSCAN, with TCRdist sequence similarity added in when clustering inside HLA-allele-positive subsets. Co-occurrence clustering excluded repertoires with fewer than 30,000 or more than 120,000 public chains, plus five with anomalous nucleotide sharing. TCRdb mirrors the immuneACCESS table, restricted to in-frame sequences. Some clones are absent from its copies; in checked studies, under half trace to an unresolved V gene, and the reason for the others is unknown. For V, J and clone size, that table is used; D and trimming come from the DNA. Recorded for this sample are 250,000 or so clones; 92% of them occurred a single time. 1.7% of the sample comes from the top ten.

On this clone: Its cognate antigen has yet to be identified. Base qualities are not recorded, but no much larger clone differs from it by a single base.

Overall results and qualifications from the work: The sequencing pipeline was judged likely to have produced a cluster of highly shared sequence variants as a technical artifact. Because HLA typing was unavailable for some donors at each locus, only the typed subset was used in association tests. A later analysis reported that several top co-occurrence clusters appeared linked to parvovirus B19, influenza, CMV and Epstein-Barr virus. According to a later genetic analysis, donors in an Asian-associated ancestry cluster had fewer N-insertions in productive TCRs than the approximately 700-donor mean. For the cohort, immune exposure information was limited to CMV serostatus. A few of the identified cytomegalovirus-associated TCR beta chains were confirmed in vitro to be specific for cytomegalovirus antigens. A further reported finding was that TCR beta sequences accurately predicted the HLA-A and HLA-B alleles for most subjects in the first cohort. Presence/absence analyses assumed roughly uniform sequencing depth across donors, an assumption that may not hold. The authors suggested that the approach could potentially be extended to other disease states and immunological phenotypes. Linkage disequilibrium might explain the correlated functional status among segregating V segments, but an unknown experimental factor could not be excluded. Assigning TCR associations to individual alleles was difficult when HLA alleles, especially DR and DQ, strongly co-occurred. The classifier was reported to diagnose cytomegalovirus status with high specificity and sensitivity in both the original cohort and the validation cohort. V-gene and J-gene trimming of TCR beta chains was associated with a missense DCLRE1C variant in a later genetic analysis, and the association was replicated in an independent cohort. Compared with equally common non-associated chains, HLA-associated TCR beta chains in a later analysis were more clonally expanded and had lower generation probabilities. In a later analysis, most CMV-associated TCR beta chains were found to appear HLA-restricted, with HLA associations seemingly driven largely by CMV exposure. Most TCR sequences were observed very rarely across donors, whereas some public TCRs were present in many individuals. Because the 87-base-pair reads could not distinguish some IMGT-functional V segments, including TRBV6-2 and TRBV6-3, those segments were excluded. The cohort was sequenced for TCR beta chains only, and without alpha or paired-chain data the features that could be detected were limited. In a later analysis, the rate of TCR association differed among HLA loci, with DRB1 alleles having the most associated TCRs and HLA-C alleles having the fewest. At a false discovery rate of 0.05, a later analysis linked some 18,000 TCR beta sequences to specific HLA alleles. The study gave a list of 150 to 200 TCR beta chains associated with cytomegalovirus. The earlier analysis of 587 of the donors excluded some 16 rarely observed V segments, including chromosome 9 orphons, because counts were too low. In an earlier analysis of around 600 of the donors, most TCR beta V segments were observed in productive rearrangements about 87% or about 30% of the time, broadly matching IMGT annotations.

Sequences were obtained from PBMCs. This TCR was recovered from a girl aged 2-10 years in good health and CMV-seronegative. The chain is made from TRBV2 and TRBJ1-1; a tentative D call is TRBD1 (6 bases match). The base sequence is TGTGCCAGCAGTGAAGGAGGGGGGGAGATGAACACTGAAGCTTTCTTT. This gives the protein CASSEGGGEMNTEAFF.